These T cell receptor beta chains were read from a single sample in a study of cytomegalovirus exposure and HLA in healthy donors. Assay used: immunoSEQ multiplex PCR; TCRdb lists only in-frame clones, some missing. The sample yields approximately 150,000 clones, roughly 72% seen once. Sequenced input: PBMCs. These receptors were collected from a man aged 40-50 years in good health and CMV-seronegative. CDR3s include the opening cysteine and the closing phenylalanine or tryptophan.

V	CDR3
TRBV27	CASSPPGFRETQYF
TRBV19	CASSSFQEVGYGYTF
TRBV15	CATSYLASQDTQYF
TRBV5-8	CASAPAGDPLNTEAFF
TRBV13	CASSFGQVEAFF
TRBV6-6	CASSYSGGGGYGYTF
TRBV19	CASSTHRTSGRNEQFF
TRBV5-4	CASSLAIHETQYF
TRBV5-1	CASSLGLAQETQYF
TRBV6-5	CASIGQGIRNYGYTF
TRBV4-1	CASSQGVTVHQPQHF
TRBV27	CASSLFSGGEQYF
TRBV4-1	CASSQGASGYEQYF
TRBV21-1	CASSHPIPPARLAGLYNEQFF
TRBV6-1	CASREILGQGLVSPLHF
TRBV4-1	CASSQDWSGLFYEQYF
TRBV2	CASSVLGAQQGLVGADTQYF
TRBV19	CATRATAYEQYF
TRBV4-1	CASSNHRDRLSNQPQHF
TRBV7-2	CASTSQVGQYNSPLHF
TRBV30	CAWSKIDRGTDTQYF
TRBV28	CASSFWGVNYGYTF
TRBV4-3	CASSQEEGEDSPLHF